This paragraph covers one TCR beta chain sequence. This receptor's antigen is unknown. Qualities for individual bases were not recorded, and no much larger clone is one base off. Compared with germline, V lacks 7 bases and J lacks 4 bases; bases without a gene match: 15. CDR1 and CDR2 were assigned from the germline V gene as SNHLY and FYNNEI. From cysteine to phenylalanine, the CDR3 is 16 amino acids long. The only DNA kept is the CDR3, 48 bases in frame from the first base. This sample stems from a study of beta chain features in type 1 diabetes (dated by TCRdb to 2016 to 2019). A note on the overall study: Mean age, gender distribution, total cell number and subset yield were not different between patients and healthy donors. Across all samples, 90 million to 130 million sorted cells were examined, and cell number per subset correlated strongly with RNA yield. The study compared the TCRB repertoires of sorted circulating CD4+ T cell subsets in recently diagnosed type 1 diabetes patients with those in matched healthy donors. Naive and central memory subsets were obtained from all 30 or so donors, but regulatory and stem cell-like memory subsets were isolated from only 8 patients and 8 healthy donors.

Results and caveats for the whole study, not just this receptor: In all four CD4+ subsets, TCRB CDR3 length was moderately but significantly shorter in type 1 diabetes patients. Because cDNA was sequenced instead of genomic DNA, activated cells with high expression could be over-represented, although the groups did not differ in activation or CD3 levels. PCR might favor shorter templates, but patient and control samples were amplified and corrected together, so any skew would affect both groups equally. HLA sub-analyses involved small numbers of individuals, so any influence of HLA type on TCRB rearrangement remained unresolved. Naive, central memory and regulatory TCRB repertoires appeared to be more similar among patients than among healthy donors. At VDJ recombination sites, patients with type 1 diabetes made fewer insertions and deleted more nucleotides, a pattern implying thymic rearrangement abnormalities.

The entire isolated RNA was reverse transcribed using the High Capacity cDNA Reverse Transcription Kit, and thus expressed TCRB transcripts were sequenced. Naive, central memory and regulatory T cell samples underwent deep immunoSEQ sequencing, averaging roughly 3.5 million total reads per sample. Sorted cells were lysed in RLT buffer, and RNA was extracted using DNase-treated RNeasy Micro or Mini kits according to cell number. To prevent cross-contamination, every cell subset was processed on its own, while patient and healthy donor samples were processed together. The immunoSEQ multiplex PCR was used to amplify TCRB sequences from cDNA, yielding 87-bp fragments that span the CDR3 region. Sequencing of the amplicons was performed on the Illumina HiSeq platform. Under the source paper's analysis protocol: PCR bias was computationally corrected using synthetic template baselines, reads within Hamming distance 2 were collapsed, and singletons that could not be merged were discarded. Reads were aligned against IMGT to assign V, D and J genes, CDR3 length and insertions or deletions at six rearrangement sites. Within each subset, clonotype counts were normalized to sorted cell number, and only after that were true diversity and Gini coefficients computed with the tcR R package. Repertoire sharing was quantified using the overlap coefficient calculated on TCRB nucleotide sequences. Sourced from immuneACCESS, this table was stored by TCRdb with only in-frame sequences that have V and J called. A share of the clones is absent; for the studies checked, an unresolved V gene accounts for under half, and the remainder has no known explanation. V and J calls and clone size are copied from that table; D and trimming were computed from the DNA. This sample holds 150,000 to 200,000 clones; 7.5% to 8.5% were observed only once. The ten largest clones capture 0.5% of the sample.

From each donor, a single peripheral blood sample of around 120 mL on average was drawn into heparinised tubes. Naive, central memory, regulatory and stem cell-like memory CD4+ T cells were sorted on a BD FACSAria II using a panel including CD45RO, CCR7, CD25, CD127, CD95 and CD27. All sorted populations exceeded 98% purity. PBMCs were separated immediately by Lymphoprep density gradient centrifugation and were stained directly, without being cultured. So that batch effects would be minimized, each experiment stained and sorted samples in pairs, pairing one healthy donor with one patient. The clonotype comes from a man in his late teens or twenties with type 1 diabetes. What was sequenced was central memory CD4+ T cells from blood. The chain is made from TRBV2 and TRBJ2-5; 7 bases in the junction line up with TRBD1. The nucleotide sequence reads TGTGCCAGCACCGCTGAACAGGGGAGTGATGGAGAGACCCAGTACTTC. Translated, this is CASTAEQGSDGETQYF.